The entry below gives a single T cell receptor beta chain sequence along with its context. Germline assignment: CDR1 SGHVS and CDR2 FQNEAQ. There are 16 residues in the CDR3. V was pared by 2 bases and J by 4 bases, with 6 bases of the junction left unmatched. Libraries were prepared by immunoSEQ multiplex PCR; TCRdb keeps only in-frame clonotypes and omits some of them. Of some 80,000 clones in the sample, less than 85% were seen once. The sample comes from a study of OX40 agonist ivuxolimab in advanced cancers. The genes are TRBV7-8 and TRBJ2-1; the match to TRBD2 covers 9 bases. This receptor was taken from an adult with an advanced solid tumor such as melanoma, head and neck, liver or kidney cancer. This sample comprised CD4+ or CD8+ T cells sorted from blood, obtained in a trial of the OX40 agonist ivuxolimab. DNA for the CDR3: TGTGCCAGCAGCTTAAGGTCTAGCGGGAAATACAATGAGCAGTTCTTC. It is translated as CASSLRSSGKYNEQFF.